The 12 T cell receptor beta chains below all came from one sample that was sequenced in a study of blood T cells in healthy people across ages. Sample-barcoded 5' priming and a J-beta primer mix drove a second PCR of roughly 6 to 12 cycles. Each CDR3 protein is one row after TCRdb ran MiXCR on the 5' RACE reads. The data hold 700,000 to 800,000 distinct CDR3 sequences, with around 46% observed a single time. The specimen was blood. Every receptor here comes from a woman aged 60-75 years in good health.

The chain joins TRBV28 to TRBJ2-2, with D possibly being TRBD2 (6 bases). CDR3 size: 15 residues. Looked up from germline, CDR1 is MDHEN and CDR2 is SYDVKM. The ends were cut back, 6 bases at V and 3 bases at J, with 14 bases in the middle. CDR3 loop: CASSPGGVDTGELFF. CDR3 DNA: TGTGCCAGCAGCCCCGGAGGGGTGGACACCGGGGAGCTGTTTTTT. Variable domain in full (rest from reference TRBV28 and TRBJ2-2): DVKVTQSSRYLVKRTGEKVFLECVQDMDHENMFWYRQDPGLGLRLIYFSYDVKMKEKGDIPEGYSVSREKKERFSLILESASTNQTSMYLCASSPGGVDTGELFFGEGSRLTVL.

The chain joins TRBV28 to TRBJ2-1; TRBD1 might be the D (7 bases). CDR3 length equals 15 residues. The V and J ends lost 6 bases and 13 bases respectively, with 25 bases between them. CDR1 is MDHEN, CDR2 SYDVKM, per germline. The CDR3, as DNA: TGTGCCAGCAGCTCCGCAGGAGGGGGCGAAGAGACCCAGTTCTTC. Amino acid sequence: CASSSAGGGEETQFF.

V is TRBV30 and J is TRBJ1-1; D is undetermined. The V and J ends lost 8 bases and 3 bases respectively, with 13 bases between them. The V gene's germline CDR1 is GTSNPN and CDR2 SVGIG (reference sequence). The CDR3 spans 12 residues. The CDR3 DNA follows: TGTGCCCGGGCTCAGAGGGACACTGAAGCTTTCTTT. This gives the protein CARAQRDTEAFF.

The DNA for the CDR3 is TGTGCCAGCAGCTTAGCCTCAACGGGGGAGCAGTACTTC. Amino acid sequence: CASSLASTGEQYF. The genes are TRBV7-2 and TRBJ2-7; D may be TRBD2 (5 bases). The CDR3 extends over 13 amino acids. Germline assignment: CDR1 SGHTA and CDR2 FQGNSA. V gave up 0 bases and J gave up 7 bases, with 10 bases separating them.

This clonotype was seen many times. This sequence joins TRBV29-1 and TRBJ2-3; 12 nucleotides agree with TRBD1. This CDR3 contains 16 residues. Germline-derived CDR1 and CDR2 are SQVTM and ANQGSEA. After removal of 3 bases from V and 6 bases from J, the junction contained 10 bases not matched to a gene. CDR3 DNA: TGCAGCGTTGAGGGACAGGGGGCGATGAAGGTGGATACGCAGTATTTT. This gives the protein CSVEGQGAMKVDTQYF.

The chain combines TRBV18 with TRBJ2-1; unclear D gene. With 0 bases removed from V and 4 bases from J, the gap between germline ends came to 10 bases. This CDR3 comprises 15 residues. Germline loops: CDR1 KGHSH, CDR2 LQKENI. Written as DNA, the CDR3 is TGTGCCAGCTCACCACCTATAGCTACTTACAATGAGCAGTTCTTC. It codes for CASSPPIATYNEQFF.

This chain links TRBV7-2 with TRBJ2-5; a weak D match, TRBD2 (6 bases). The CDR3 is 12 residues long. V was pared by 5 bases and J by 11 bases, with 15 bases between. Germline CDR1 reads SGHTA; CDR2 reads FQGNSA. CDR3 loop: CASSAVWGEQYF. In nucleotides, the CDR3 is TGTGCCAGCAGCGCGGTTTGGGGGGAGCAGTACTTC.

The genes are TRBV3-1 and TRBJ2-4, with 10 bases that match TRBD2. The J call is in doubt because the DNA end fits TRBJ2-5 better. The germline V gene encodes CDR1 LGHDT and CDR2 YNNKEL (reference sequence). This CDR3 spans 14 amino acids. CDR3 loop: CASRQTSGSETQYF. In nucleotides, the CDR3 is TGTGCCAGCAGACAGACTAGCGGGTCGGAGACCCAGTACTTC.

Regarding this clonotype: This may arise from a read error, as a much more abundant clone is one base away. The rearrangement uses TRBV12-3 or TRBV12-4 and TRBJ1-2, with 9 positions matching TRBD1. The CDR3 has 15 residues. V was pared by 5 bases and J by 5 bases, with 9 bases of the junction left unmatched. CDR3 sequence: CASSVSGTGWYGYTF. The CDR3 DNA sequence: TGTGCCAGCAGTGTATCCGGGACAGGGTGGTATGGCTACACCTTC.

This clonotype was counted at least ten times. The chain couples TRBV10-2 to TRBJ1-2; 7 positions match TRBD1. The CDR3 extends over 12 amino acids. The ends lost 6 bases at V and 4 bases at J; junction bases unmatched: 2. Germline CDR1 and CDR2: WSHSY and SAAADI. CDR3: CASRRDSYGYTF. In DNA, the CDR3 is TGCGCCAGCAGGCGGGACAGCTATGGCTACACCTTC.

The table lists this clonotype with a few counts. The chain links TRBV12-3 or TRBV12-4 to TRBJ2-3; D is ambiguous. This CDR3 is 14 amino acids long. The V and J ends lost 5 bases and 6 bases respectively, with 15 bases between them. The CDR3, as DNA: TGTGCCAGCAGTCTTGGGATTCTTCTGGATACGCAGTATTTT. Translating gives CASSLGILLDTQYF.

V usage is TRBV6-5 and J usage is TRBJ2-5, with a tentative D call TRBD2 (6 bases). CDR1 is MNHEY, CDR2 SVGAGI, per germline. With 10 bases removed from V and 1 base from J, the gap between germline ends came to 22 bases. The CDR3 loop spans 16 amino acids. CDR3 DNA: TGTGCCAACATTAAACTGGGGGGTGGGCTCCAAGAGACCCAGTACTTC. Protein: CANIKLGGGLQETQYF.